This T cell receptor (beta chain) was recorded in a study of shared clonotypes between healthy human individuals. At the level of the study: With ages of 18 to 49, the donors were a couple of women and a few men.

V was cut by 0 bases and J by 2 bases, with 7 bases left in between. Germline-derived CDR1 and CDR2 are MDHEN and SYDVKM. The CDR3 spans 14 residues. The assay used deep level. Splitting of each subset's genomic DNA was done evenly across several immunoSEQ plates. Assay: immunoSEQ multiplex PCR; the TCRdb copy retains only in-frame clones and omits some. Of approximately 1,500,000 clones detected, roughly 95% appear once; the ten largest clones hold approximately 1.2%. This rearrangement joins TRBV28 to TRBJ1-1; D remains ambiguous. The specimen was naive CD4+ T cells sorted from blood. Specified subset: CD45RA+ positively selected. This TCR was recovered from a man aged 30-40 years in good health. The CDR3 region is CASSLWAVNTEAFF. CDR3 in DNA: TGTGCCAGCAGTTTATGGGCAGTTAACACTGAAGCTTTCTTT.